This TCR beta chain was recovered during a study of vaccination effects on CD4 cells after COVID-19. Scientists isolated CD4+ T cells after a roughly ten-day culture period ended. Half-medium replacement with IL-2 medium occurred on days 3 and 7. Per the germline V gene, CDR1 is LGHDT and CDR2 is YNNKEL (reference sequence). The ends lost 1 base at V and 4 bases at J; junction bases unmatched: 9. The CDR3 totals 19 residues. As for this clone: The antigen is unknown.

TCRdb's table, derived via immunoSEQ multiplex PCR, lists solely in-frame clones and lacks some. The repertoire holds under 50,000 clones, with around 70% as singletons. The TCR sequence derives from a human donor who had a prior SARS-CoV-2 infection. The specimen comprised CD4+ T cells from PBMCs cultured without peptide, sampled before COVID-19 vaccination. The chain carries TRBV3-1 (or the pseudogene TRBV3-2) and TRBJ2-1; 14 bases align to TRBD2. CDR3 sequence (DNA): TGTGCCAGCAGCCAAGCCGGGCGGAGGACTAGCGGGGGGTACAATGAGCAGTTCTTC. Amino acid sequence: CASSQAGRRTSGGYNEQFF.